This TCR beta chain was sequenced during a study of blood T cell repertoires in COVID-19 (dated by TCRdb to the early 2020s). Concerning the study at large: Samples from collaborators originated in the United States, Italy and Spain and spanned both the acute and convalescent phases of COVID-19. The repertoires were made available in a free public database intended to serve as a resource for research on the immune response to SARS-CoV-2. The sample metadata nearly always contained a de-identified subject ID, COVID-19 status, age in years and sex. Where HLA class I and class II types were available, the types were taken from metadata supplied by the sample provider, not from assay-based typing. The samples were drawn from the first 160 participants of the ongoing ImmuneRACE study and from 1,254 subjects provided by 6 global collaborators. The prospective study material was composed of cDNA or gDNA derived from T cells, B-cell-depleted T cells, or PBMCs. Deeply sampled blood TCRbeta repertoires from subjects exposed to, actively infected with, or recovered from COVID-19 were included in the dataset. The study at large found these results: Clinical and demographic metadata were provided uncurated, with the amount varying by source and participant.

The CDR3 spans 14 residues, from the cysteine through the phenylalanine. Kept here is only the CDR3 DNA, which spans 42 bases and is read in frame from base 1. CDR1 SGHDT and CDR2 YYEEEE are derived from the germline V gene. V loses 5 bases, J loses 2 bases, and the germline ends lie 11 bases apart. In the prospective study, participants were roughly 18 to 95 years old, resided in about two dozen geographic areas of the United States, and were enrolled through a virtual design. In the prospective study, cohorts were assigned on the basis of participant-reported clinical history obtained from a screening survey and a study questionnaire. For ImmuneRACE Cohort 3, a participant was defined as recovered based on two consecutive negative NP/OP PCR tests, clearance by a healthcare professional, or resolution of symptoms. In the prospective study, mobile phlebotomists collected whole blood, serum and a nasopharyngeal or oropharyngeal swab from each participant. Over a roughly 2-month period, participants in the prospective study had the option of providing additional blood draws and questionnaires. Before DNA extraction, prospective study blood samples were shipped either frozen or at room temperature.

Remarks on this clone: What antigen it recognizes has not been identified. No quality values exist for individual bases; no much larger clone is one base distant.

TCRbeta CDR3 regions were amplified from genomic DNA using the immunoSEQ Assay, a bias-controlled multiplex PCR. Per the source publication's procedure: The number of nucleated cells in each sample was estimated from the amplification of reference gene primers within the assay. To quantify the absolute abundance of each unique TCRbeta CDR3 rearrangement, sequence reads were collapsed and filtered. For each sample, productive Simpson clonality was calculated by taking the square root of Simpson's diversity index across productive rearrangements. TCRdb took this table from immuneACCESS and kept in-frame rearrangements with V and J called. Such tables lack part of the clones; where checked against another copy, unresolved V genes explain under half of the gap, and the rest is unexplained. V, J and clone size were drawn from that table, and D and trimming were deduced from the DNA. For this sample the table gives fewer than 250,000 clones, of which around 90% were detected only once. Of the sample, more than 10% falls within the top ten clones.

The chain was built from TRBV5-6 and TRBJ1-5; TRBD1 is a weak D gene call, 5 bases matching. Sequencing was carried out using PBMCs or T cells enriched from blood (not recorded which). This TCR came from a man aged 25-45 years who had recovered from COVID-19. The DNA reads TGTGCCAGCAGTCGGGGGGATGGCAATCAGCCCCAGCATTTT. The encoded protein is CASSRGDGNQPQHF.